This T cell receptor (beta chain) was captured by sequencing in a study of CD8+ T cells in alopecia areata. V lost 1 base and J lost 6, with 4 bases in between. Germline V gene sequence: CDR1 SNHLY, CDR2 FYNNEI. The length of the CDR3 is 11 residues. Extracted from the samples, RNA was reverse transcribed into cDNA to serve as the sequencing template. Only in-frame clones appear in the TCRdb table, and some are missing; sequencing was by immunoSEQ multiplex PCR. The table includes 89,000 or so clones, approximately 50% detected once. Peripheral blood samples and lesional scalp punch biopsies were obtained from alopecia areata patients. T lymphocytes (CD4+ and CD8+) were sorted from PBMCs.

V is TRBV2 and J is TRBJ2-7; D is uncertain. The sequenced material came from NKG2D-high CD8+ T cells sorted from blood. The sequence came from a human donor with alopecia areata. The CDR3, as DNA: TGTGCCAGCAGTGAAGATCTCGAGCAGTACTTC. Amino acid sequence: CASSEDLEQYF.